This record concerns one T cell receptor (beta chain) sequence. Its antigen is currently not known. Qualities for individual bases were not recorded, and no much larger clone is one base off. This sample is part of a study of blood T cells in healthy people across ages (dated by TCRdb to 2015 to 2017). For the wider study: In model experiments, roughly one uniquely barcoded TCR beta cDNA molecule per two T cells was captured by template switching. Using deep sequencing normalized with unique cDNA molecular identifiers, the study measured how TCR beta repertoire diversity changes with age. Four age groups were formed from the donors: young (average roughly 16 years), middle-aged (approximately 41), aged (roughly 56) and long-lived (82). To avoid experimental bias, donors of different ages were randomly spread across the sequencing lanes. Two additional independent replicas of 1 million unique cDNA reads from the same blood draw were analyzed for two donors (one aged 18 to 30 and one aged 80 or older).

V is cut back by 6 bases and J by 2 bases, with 7 bases in the junction unmatched. The CDR3 runs 15 amino acids, cysteine and phenylalanine included. The kept DNA is CDR3 alone, 45 bases in frame from the first base. Taken from the germline V gene (reference sequence), the CDR1 and CDR2 loops are DFQATT and SNEGSKA. Library prep was done by 5' RACE. Sequencing was performed on an Illumina HiSeq 2500. A second roughly 6 to 11 cycle PCR used a sample-barcoded 5' primer and a J-beta primer mix. Each TCR beta cDNA molecule received a unique molecular identifier from a template-switch 5' adaptor carrying 12 random nucleotides. Each sample yielded at least 3 million CDR3-containing paired-end reads. First-strand cDNA synthesis was performed from all RNA using the Mint cDNA synthesis kit, with priming by a TRBC-specific oligonucleotide. Following uracil-DNA glycosylase treatment, all cDNA underwent a first 18-cycle PCR with the universal primers M1SS and BC2_uni_R. In the source study's methods: For normalization, 1 million high-quality reads, each with a distinct molecular identifier, were randomly selected from each sample. Instead of being binned into consensus sequences, reads with shared molecular identifiers were discarded. CDR3 identification, clonotype clustering and error correction used MiTCR with a Q25 quality threshold and the strictest error-elimination algorithm. Lower-bound total TCR beta diversity was estimated with a nonparametric unseen species model using Euler transformation. Clones were called with MiXCR by TCRdb after fastp trimmed the public reads at Q25, and only in-frame beta chains were retained. Entries are consolidated by CDR3 protein sequence, retaining the most common genes and DNA. The V and J calls come from TCRdb's annotation, not from the publication. This sample is represented by roughly 800,000 distinct CDR3 sequences; over 45% of them were singletons. Jointly, the top ten make up 20% to 25% of the sample.

Study-wide conclusions, independent of this receptor: Compared with the aged group, the long-lived group had more naive CD4+ T cells, fewer expanded clones and increased TCR diversity, a pattern suggesting age selection. Observed TCR beta diversity per million T cells fell roughly linearly with age, and a significant reduction was already apparent by age around 36. Estimates of total diversity based on one million sequenced T cells were considered lower bounds and underestimates. The CMV infection status of donors was not known, potentially confounding age-related changes in expanded clonotypes. Bulk unsorted PBMC profiling prevented conclusive comparison of naive and antigen-experienced compartments. The percentage of naive T cells measured by flow cytometry correlated strongly with observed TCR beta diversity.

Systemically healthy Caucasian individuals from Russia, some 40 in total and aged about 6 to 100 years, were included as donors. Each donor gave about 9.7 milliliters of peripheral blood, drawn into EDTA-treated Vacutainer tubes. PBMCs were isolated by Ficoll-Paque density-gradient centrifugation, with at least 6 million obtained per sample. Trizol reagent was used to extract total RNA from the PBMCs, yielding at least 5.5 micrograms per sample. For every donor, an aliquot of PBMCs went through flow cytometry to measure the percentages of naive CD45RAhigh/CD27high T cells. The sequenced material came from blood. Recombination connected TRBV20-1 to TRBJ2-5, with 12 junctional bases fitting TRBD2. This TCR was sampled from a man under 40 in good health. The CDR3 region reads CSAQTSGGEQETQYF. At the DNA level, the sequence is TGCAGTGCCCAGACTAGCGGGGGTGAACAAGAGACCCAGTACTTC.